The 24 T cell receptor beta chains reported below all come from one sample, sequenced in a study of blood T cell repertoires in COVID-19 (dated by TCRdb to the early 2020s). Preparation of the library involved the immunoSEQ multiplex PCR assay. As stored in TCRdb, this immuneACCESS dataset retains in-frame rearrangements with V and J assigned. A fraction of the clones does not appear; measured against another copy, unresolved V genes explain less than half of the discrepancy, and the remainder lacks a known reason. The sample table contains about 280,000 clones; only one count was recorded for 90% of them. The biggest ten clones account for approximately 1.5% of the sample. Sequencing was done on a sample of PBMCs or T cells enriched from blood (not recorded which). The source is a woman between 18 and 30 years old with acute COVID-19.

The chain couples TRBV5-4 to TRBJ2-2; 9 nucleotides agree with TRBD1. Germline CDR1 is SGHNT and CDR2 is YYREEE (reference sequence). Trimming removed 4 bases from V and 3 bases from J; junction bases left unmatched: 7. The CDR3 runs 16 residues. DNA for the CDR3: TGTGCCAGCAGCGTCGGGACAGGGACTTACACCGGGGAGCTGTTTTTT. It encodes CASSVGTGTYTGELFF. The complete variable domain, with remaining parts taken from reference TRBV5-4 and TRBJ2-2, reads ETGVTQSPTHLIKTRGQQVTLRCSSQSGHNTVSWYQQALGQGPQFIFQYYREEENGRGNFPPRFSGLQFPNYSSELNVNALELDDSALYLCASSVGTGTYTGELFFGEGSRLTVL.

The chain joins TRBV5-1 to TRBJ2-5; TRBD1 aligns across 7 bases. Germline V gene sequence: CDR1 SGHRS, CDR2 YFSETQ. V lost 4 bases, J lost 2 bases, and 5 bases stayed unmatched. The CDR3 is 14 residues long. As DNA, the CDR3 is TGCGCCAGCAGCGGGGACAGCCAGCAAGAGACCCAGTACTTC. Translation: CASSGDSQQETQYF. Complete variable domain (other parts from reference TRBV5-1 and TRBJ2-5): KAGVTQTPRYLIKTRGQQVTLSCSPISGHRSVSWYQQTPGQGLQFLFEYFSETQRNKGNFPGRFSGRQFSNSRSEMNVSTLELGDSALYLCASSGDSQQETQYFGPGTRLLVL.

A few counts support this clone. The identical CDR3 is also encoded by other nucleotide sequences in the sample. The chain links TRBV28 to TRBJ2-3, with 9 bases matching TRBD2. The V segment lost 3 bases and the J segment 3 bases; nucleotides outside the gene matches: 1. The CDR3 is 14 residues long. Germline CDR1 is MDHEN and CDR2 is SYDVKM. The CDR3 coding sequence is TGTGCCAGCAGTTTCCTAGCGGGAACAGATACGCAGTATTTT. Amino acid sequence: CASSFLAGTDTQYF.

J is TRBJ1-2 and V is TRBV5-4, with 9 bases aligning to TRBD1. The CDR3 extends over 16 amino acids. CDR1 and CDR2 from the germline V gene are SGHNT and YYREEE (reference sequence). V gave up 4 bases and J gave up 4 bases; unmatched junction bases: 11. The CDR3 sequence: CASSPPSGTGTYGYTF. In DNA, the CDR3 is TGTGCCAGCAGCCCGCCTTCCGGGACAGGGACCTATGGCTACACCTTC.

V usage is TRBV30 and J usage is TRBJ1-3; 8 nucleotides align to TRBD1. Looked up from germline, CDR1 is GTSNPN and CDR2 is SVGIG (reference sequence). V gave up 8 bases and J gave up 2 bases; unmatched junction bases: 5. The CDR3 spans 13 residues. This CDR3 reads CALKTGAGNTIYF. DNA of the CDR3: TGTGCCCTCAAGACAGGGGCTGGAAACACCATATATTTT.

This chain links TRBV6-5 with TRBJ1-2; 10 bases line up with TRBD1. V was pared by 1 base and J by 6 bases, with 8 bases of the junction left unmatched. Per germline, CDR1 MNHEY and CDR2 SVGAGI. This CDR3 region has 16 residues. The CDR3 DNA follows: TGTGCCAGCAGTTACTTGAGACAGGGGGCGAATAATGGCTACACCTTC. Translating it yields CASSYLRQGANNGYTF.

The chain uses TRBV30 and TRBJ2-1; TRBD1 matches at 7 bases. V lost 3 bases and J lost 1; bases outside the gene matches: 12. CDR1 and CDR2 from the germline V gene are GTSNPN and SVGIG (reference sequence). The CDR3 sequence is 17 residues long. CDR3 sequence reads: CAWRPTGVSRSYNEQFF. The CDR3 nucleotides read TGTGCCTGGAGGCCCACAGGGGTTTCCCGTTCCTACAATGAGCAGTTCTTC.

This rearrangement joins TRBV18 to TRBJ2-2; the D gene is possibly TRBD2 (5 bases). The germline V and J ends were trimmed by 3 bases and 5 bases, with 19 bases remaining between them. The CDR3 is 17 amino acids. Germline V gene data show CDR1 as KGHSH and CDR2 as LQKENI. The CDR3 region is CASSPDSSGGYTGELFF. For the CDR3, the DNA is TGTGCCAGCTCACCGGATTCCAGCGGAGGCTATACCGGGGAGCTGTTTTTT.

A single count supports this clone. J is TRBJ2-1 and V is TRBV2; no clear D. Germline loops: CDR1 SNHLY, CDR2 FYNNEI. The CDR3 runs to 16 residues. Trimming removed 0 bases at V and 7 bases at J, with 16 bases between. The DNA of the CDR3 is TGTGCCAGCAGTGAAGCGCTTCGTCGGGTAAATAATGAGCAGTTCTTC. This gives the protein CASSEALRRVNNEQFF.

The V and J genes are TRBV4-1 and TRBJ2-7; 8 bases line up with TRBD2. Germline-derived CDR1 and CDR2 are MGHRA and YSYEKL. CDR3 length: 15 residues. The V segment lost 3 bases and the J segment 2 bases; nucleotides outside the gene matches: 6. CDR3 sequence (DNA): TGCGCCAGCAGCCAGCCAACTAGCGGCACCTACGAGCAGTACTTC. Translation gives CASSQPTSGTYEQYF.

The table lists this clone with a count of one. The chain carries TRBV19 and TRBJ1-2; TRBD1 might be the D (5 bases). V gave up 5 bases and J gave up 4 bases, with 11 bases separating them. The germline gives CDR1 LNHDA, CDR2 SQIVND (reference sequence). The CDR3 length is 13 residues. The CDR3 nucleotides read TGTGCCAGTAGTGTGGGGACTACCTATGGCTACACCTTC. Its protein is CASSVGTTYGYTF.

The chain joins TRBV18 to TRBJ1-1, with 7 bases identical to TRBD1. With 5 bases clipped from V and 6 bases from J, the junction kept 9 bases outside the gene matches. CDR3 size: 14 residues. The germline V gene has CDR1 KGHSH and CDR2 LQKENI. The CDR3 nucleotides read TGTGCCAGCTCAGAGGGGGCCTGGGGGGCTGAAGCTTTCTTT. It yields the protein CASSEGAWGAEAFF.

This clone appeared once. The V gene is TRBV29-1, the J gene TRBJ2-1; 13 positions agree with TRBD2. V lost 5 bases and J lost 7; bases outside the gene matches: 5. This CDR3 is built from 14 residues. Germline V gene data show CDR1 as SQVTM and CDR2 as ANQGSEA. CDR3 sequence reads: CSVRGLAGVNEQFF. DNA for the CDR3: TGCAGCGTTCGAGGACTAGCGGGAGTGAATGAGCAGTTCTTC.

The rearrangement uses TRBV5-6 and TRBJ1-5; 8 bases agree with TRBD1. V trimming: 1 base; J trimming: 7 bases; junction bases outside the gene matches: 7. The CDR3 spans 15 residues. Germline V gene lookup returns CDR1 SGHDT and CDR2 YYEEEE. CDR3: CASSLFRTGLQPQHF. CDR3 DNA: TGTGCCAGCAGCTTGTTCCGGACAGGGTTACAGCCCCAGCATTTT.

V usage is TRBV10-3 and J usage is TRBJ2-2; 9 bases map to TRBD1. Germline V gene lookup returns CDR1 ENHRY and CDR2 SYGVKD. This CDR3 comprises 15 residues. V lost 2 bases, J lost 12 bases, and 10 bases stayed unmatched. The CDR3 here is CAISELRDRAVQLFF. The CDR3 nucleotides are TGTGCCATCAGTGAGCTGCGGGACAGGGCGGTTCAGCTGTTTTTT.

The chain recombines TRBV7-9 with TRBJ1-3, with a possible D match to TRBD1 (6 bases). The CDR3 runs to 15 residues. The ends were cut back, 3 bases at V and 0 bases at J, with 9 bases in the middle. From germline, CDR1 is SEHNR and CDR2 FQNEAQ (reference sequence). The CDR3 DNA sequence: TGTGCCAGCAGCTTGCTGGACAGCTCTGGAAACACCATATATTTT. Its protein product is CASSLLDSSGNTIYF.

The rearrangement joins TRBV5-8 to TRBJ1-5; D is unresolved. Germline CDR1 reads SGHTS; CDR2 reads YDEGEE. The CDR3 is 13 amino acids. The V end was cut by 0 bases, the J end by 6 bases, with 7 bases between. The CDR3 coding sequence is TGTGCCAGCAGCTTGGCGGGGTTTCAGCCCCAGCATTTT. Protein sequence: CASSLAGFQPQHF. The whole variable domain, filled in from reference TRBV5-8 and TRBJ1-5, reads EAGVTQSPTHLIKTRGQQATLRCSPISGHTSVYWYQQALGLGLQFLLWYDEGEERNRGNFPPRFSGRQFPNYSSELNVNALELEDSALYLCASSLAGFQPQHFGDGTRLSIL.

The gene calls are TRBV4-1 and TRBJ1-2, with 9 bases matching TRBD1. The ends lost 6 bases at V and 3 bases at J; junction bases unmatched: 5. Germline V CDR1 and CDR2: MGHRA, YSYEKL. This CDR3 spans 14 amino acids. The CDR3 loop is CASSFRTGDYGYTF. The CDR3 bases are TGCGCCAGCAGTTTCCGGACAGGGGACTATGGCTACACCTTC.

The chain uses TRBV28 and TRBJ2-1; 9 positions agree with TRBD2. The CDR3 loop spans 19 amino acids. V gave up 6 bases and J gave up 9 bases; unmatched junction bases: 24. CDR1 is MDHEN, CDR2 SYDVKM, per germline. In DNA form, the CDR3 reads TGTGCCAGCAGGCCTGCTAGGGACGGGAAAGCGGGGGGAAGGAGTGAGCAGTTCTTC. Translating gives CASRPARDGKAGGRSEQFF. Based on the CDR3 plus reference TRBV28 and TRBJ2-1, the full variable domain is DVKVTQSSRYLVKRTGEKVFLECVQDMDHENMFWYRQDPGLGLRLIYFSYDVKMKEKGDIPEGYSVSREKKERFSLILESASTNQTSMYLCASRPARDGKAGGRSEQFFGPGTRLTVL.

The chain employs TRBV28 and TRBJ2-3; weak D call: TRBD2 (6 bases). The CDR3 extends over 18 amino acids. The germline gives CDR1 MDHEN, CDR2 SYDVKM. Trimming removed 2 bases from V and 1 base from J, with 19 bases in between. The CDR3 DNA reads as TGTGCCAGCAGTTTACGTGGTAGGGTAGCGGAGGGCACAGATACGCAGTATTTT. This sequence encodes CASSLRGRVAEGTDTQYF. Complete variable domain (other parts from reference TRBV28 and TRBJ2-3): DVKVTQSSRYLVKRTGEKVFLECVQDMDHENMFWYRQDPGLGLRLIYFSYDVKMKEKGDIPEGYSVSREKKERFSLILESASTNQTSMYLCASSLRGRVAEGTDTQYFGPGTRLTVL.

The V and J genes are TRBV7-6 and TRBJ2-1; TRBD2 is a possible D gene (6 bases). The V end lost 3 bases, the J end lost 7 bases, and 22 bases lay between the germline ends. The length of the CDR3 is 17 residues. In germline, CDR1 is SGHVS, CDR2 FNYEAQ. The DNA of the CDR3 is TGTGCCAGCAGCTTGTCTTCCCCGGGTTGGGCGGGAAATGAGCAGTTCTTC. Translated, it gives CASSLSSPGWAGNEQFF.

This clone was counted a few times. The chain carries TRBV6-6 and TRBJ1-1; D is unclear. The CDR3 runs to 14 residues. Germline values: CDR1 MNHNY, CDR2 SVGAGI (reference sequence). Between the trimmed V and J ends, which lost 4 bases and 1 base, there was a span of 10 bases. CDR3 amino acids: CASSFTRQNTEAFF. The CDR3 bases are TGTGCCAGCAGTTTTACTCGACAGAACACTGAAGCTTTCTTT.

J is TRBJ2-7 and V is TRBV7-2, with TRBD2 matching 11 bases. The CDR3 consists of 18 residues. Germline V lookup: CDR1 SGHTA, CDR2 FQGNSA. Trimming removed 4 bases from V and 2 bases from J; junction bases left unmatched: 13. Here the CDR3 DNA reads TGTGCCAGCAGCTCTGGGTGGCTAGCGGGAGGATCAGCCTACGAGCAGTACTTC. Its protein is CASSSGWLAGGSAYEQYF. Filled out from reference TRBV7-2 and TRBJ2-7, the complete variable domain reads GAGVSQSPSNKVTEKGKDVELRCDPISGHTALYWYRQSLGQGLEFLIYFQGNSAPDKSGLPSDRFSAERTGGSVSTLTIQRTQQEDSAVYLCASSSGWLAGGSAYEQYFGPGTRLTVT.

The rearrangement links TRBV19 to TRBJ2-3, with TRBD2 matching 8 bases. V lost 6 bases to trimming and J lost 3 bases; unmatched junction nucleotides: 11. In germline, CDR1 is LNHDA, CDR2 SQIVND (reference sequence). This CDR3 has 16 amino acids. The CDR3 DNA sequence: TGTGCCAGTAGCGGGGGGGTAAGAGTGTTAACAGATACGCAGTATTTT. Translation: CASSGGVRVLTDTQYF.